The text below deals with one T cell receptor (beta chain). No antigen is known for it. V was pared by 0 bases and J by 4 bases, with 7 bases of the junction left unmatched. Germline V CDR1 and CDR2: SGHTA, FQGNSA. The CDR3 is 17 residues long. The data originate from a study of PD-L1 blockade in urothelial cancer. General observations from the study: Clones that were tumor-associated expanded more in the blood of durable-benefit patients at 3 weeks.

Each patient gave between 1 and 8 samples of peripheral blood mononuclear cells, which were collected pretreatment and during treatment. Sequenced by immunoSEQ multiplex PCR; TCRdb stores in-frame clones only, minus some. The data contain 44,000 or so clones, about 87% of them singletons. The sequences come from PBMCs, collected around atezolizumab (anti-PD-L1) treatment. This receptor was obtained from an elderly man with urothelial cancer. The rearrangement links TRBV7-2 to TRBJ2-7; TRBD2 matches 12 bases. CDR3 nucleotide sequence: TGTGCCAGCAGCTTAGCGGGGACTAGCGGGCTCCGATACGAGCAGTACTTC. Amino acid sequence: CASSLAGTSGLRYEQYF.